What follows are 24 T cell receptor beta chains derived from one specimen sequenced in a study of blood T cell repertoires in COVID-19. The protocol was immunoSEQ multiplex PCR, while the TCRdb copy is restricted to in-frame clones and leaves out a portion. The sample yields around 150,000 clones, 87% seen once. Sequencing was performed on peripheral blood. Source of these receptors: an older woman with active or convalescent COVID-19.

The chain joins TRBV6-2 or TRBV6-3 to TRBJ1-1; 7 positions agree with TRBD1. CDR3 size: 16 residues. Germline V gives CDR1 MNHEY, CDR2 SVGEGT. J was trimmed by 4 bases and V by 6 bases; bases with no gene match: 14. The CDR3 loop reads CASSISLTGFGTEAFF. In DNA, the CDR3 is TGTGCCAGCAGCATCTCTCTGACAGGGTTTGGCACTGAAGCTTTCTTT.

The V call is TRBV7-9, the J call TRBJ2-5, with D maybe TRBD2 (5 bases). The germline gives CDR1 SEHNR, CDR2 FQNEAQ (reference sequence). Trimming removed 5 bases at V and 0 bases at J, with 16 bases between. The CDR3 sequence is 16 residues long. The CDR3 loop reads CASSPLVGTHQETQYF. The CDR3 DNA follows: TGTGCCAGCAGCCCACTAGTAGGAACCCACCAAGAGACCCAGTACTTC.

The V gene is TRBV6-2 or TRBV6-3, the J gene TRBJ2-1; TRBD2 aligns across 12 bases. This CDR3 has 18 residues. Per germline, CDR1 MNHEY and CDR2 SVGEGT. The V segment lost 2 bases and the J segment 5 bases; nucleotides outside the gene matches: 10. The CDR3 DNA sequence: TGTGCCAGCAGTTACCCCGAGGCTAGCGGGGGGGCTCACAATGAGCAGTTCTTC. Encoded protein: CASSYPEASGGAHNEQFF.

This clone was detected only once. J is TRBJ2-1 and V is TRBV9; 12 bases are a match to TRBD2. Germline values: CDR1 SGDLS, CDR2 YYNGEE. The trim removed 4 bases at V and 0 bases at J, leaving 11 bases unmatched. This CDR3 contains 19 residues. The DNA of the CDR3 is TGTGCCAGCAGCCCACGGGGGACTAGCGGGCTTAACTCCTACAATGAGCAGTTCTTC. This translates into CASSPRGTSGLNSYNEQFF.

The chain recombines TRBV30 with TRBJ1-1; D is perhaps TRBD1 (6 bases). Germline V gene data show CDR1 as GTSNPN and CDR2 as SVGIG (reference sequence). This CDR3 is 14 amino acids long. Trimming removed 0 bases from V and 1 base from J, with 9 bases in between. As DNA, the CDR3 is TGTGCCTGGAGTGTAGTAGGGGGGAACACTGAAGCTTTCTTT. Amino acids: CAWSVVGGNTEAFF.

This chain uses TRBV4-1 with TRBJ1-1, with a possible D match to TRBD1 (5 bases). The V end was cut by 3 bases, the J end by 8 bases, with 13 bases between. The CDR3 extends over 13 amino acids. Germline CDR1 MGHRA, CDR2 YSYEKL. CDR3 region: CASSQGTVFEAFF. DNA for the CDR3: TGCGCCAGCAGCCAGGGGACTGTCTTCGAAGCTTTCTTT.

V is TRBV10-3 and J is TRBJ1-2, with D perhaps matching TRBD1 (5 bases). The germline CDR1 and CDR2 sequences are ENHRY and SYGVKD. Trimming shortened V by 2 bases and J by 1 base, and 17 bases separated the two germline ends. The CDR3 is made up of 17 amino acids. CDR3 bases: TGTGCCATCAGTGAGAGGGGACTCCAACTCAATAACTATGGCTACACCTTC. It translates to CAISERGLQLNNYGYTF.

The rearrangement joins TRBV6-5 to TRBJ2-2, with a possible D match to TRBD2 (5 bases). The CDR3 has 16 amino acids. Trimming cost V 0 bases and J 3 bases, with 11 bases left between them. CDR1 and CDR2 from the germline V gene are MNHEY and SVGAGI. The CDR3 here is CASSYSSSKDTGELFF. CDR3 nucleotides: TGTGCCAGCAGTTACTCGTCTAGCAAGGACACCGGGGAGCTGTTTTTT.

The rearrangement uses TRBV20-1 and TRBJ1-3; 8 bases match TRBD1. Germline V gives CDR1 DFQATT, CDR2 SNEGSKA (reference sequence). This CDR3 spans 15 amino acids. After removal of 3 bases from V and 7 bases from J, the junction contained 11 bases not matched to a gene. CDR3 amino acids: CSASPPGQGGNTIYF. The CDR3, as DNA: TGCAGTGCTAGTCCCCCCGGACAGGGTGGGAACACCATATATTTT.

The gene calls are TRBV18 and TRBJ2-3, with TRBD2 matching over 11 bases. Looked up from germline, CDR1 is KGHSH and CDR2 is LQKENI. This CDR3 comprises 17 residues. The V segment lost 0 bases and the J segment 2 bases; nucleotides outside the gene matches: 4. CDR3 in DNA: TGTGCCAGCTCACCACCCATAGCGGGGGGGGTCACAGATACGCAGTATTTT. This translates into CASSPPIAGGVTDTQYF.

The chain carries TRBV7-2 and TRBJ1-1, with 10 nucleotides matching TRBD1. CDR3 length: 15 residues. The germline V gene encodes CDR1 SGHTA and CDR2 FQGNSA. The junction had 3 bases not matched to a gene; V was cut back by 4 bases and J by 1 base. CDR3 sequence reads: CASSSRTGGNTEAFF. CDR3 nucleotides: TGTGCCAGCAGCTCGCGGACAGGGGGGAACACTGAAGCTTTCTTT.

This clone was observed once. This chain links TRBV5-8 with TRBJ2-2, with TRBD1 identical over 9 bases. Germline V lookup: CDR1 SGHTS, CDR2 YDEGEE. V lost 4 bases to trimming and J lost 7 bases; unmatched junction nucleotides: 5. CDR3 length equals 14 residues. CDR3 DNA sequence: TGTGCCAGCAGCGGGGGACAGGGAGACGGGGAGCTGTTTTTT. Translating gives CASSGGQGDGELFF.

This clone showed up just once. The genes are TRBV2 and TRBJ2-7; 9 nucleotides line up with TRBD1. V lost 7 bases to trimming and J lost 7 bases; unmatched junction nucleotides: 5. CDR1 SNHLY and CDR2 FYNNEI come from the germline V gene. This CDR3 contains 12 residues. This CDR3 reads CASKGTGWEQYF. DNA of the CDR3: TGTGCCAGCAAAGGGACAGGGTGGGAGCAGTACTTC.

This clone has a handful of counts. The chain recombines TRBV5-5 with TRBJ2-3, with a tentative D call TRBD2 (6 bases). CDR3 size: 17 residues. V was shortened by 0 bases and J by 6 bases, with 20 bases between the two germline ends. The germline V gene encodes CDR1 SGHKS and CDR2 YYEKEE (reference sequence). For the CDR3, the DNA is TGTGCCAGCAGCTTGGGGACGGGACTCAAAAAGCCGGATACGCAGTATTTT. This gives the protein CASSLGTGLKKPDTQYF.

The gene calls are TRBV10-3 and TRBJ2-5; D is perhaps TRBD2 (6 bases). Germline loops: CDR1 ENHRY, CDR2 SYGVKD. V shed 10 bases and J shed 4 bases, with 16 bases lying between them. The CDR3 has 13 amino acids. The CDR3: CATNSGDPETQYF. The CDR3 DNA sequence: TGTGCCACAAATAGCGGAGACCCAGAGACCCAGTACTTC.

This chain joins TRBV25-1 and TRBJ1-6; D gene ambiguous. This CDR3 has 15 residues. Germline-derived CDR1 and CDR2 are MGHDK and SYGVNS. Deletions cut 7 bases from V and 3 bases from J, with 13 bases between. In DNA, the CDR3 is TGTGCCAGCACCCCACGAGGGTACTATAATTCACCCCTCCACTTT. Its protein is CASTPRGYYNSPLHF.

This clone has only one observation. CDR3 loop: CASSLTRKTYEQYF. DNA for the CDR3: TGTGCCAGCAGCCTGACGAGGAAAACCTACGAGCAGTACTTC. The chain is built from TRBV6-5 and TRBJ2-7; D is unresolved. V shed 6 bases and J shed 2 bases, with 14 bases lying between them. CDR3 length: 14 residues. Germline V gene lookup returns CDR1 MNHEY and CDR2 SVGAGI.

The table lists this clone with a few counts. The CDR3: CASSRQDRGYTF. The CDR3 bases are TGTGCCAGCAGTCGACAGGACCGAGGCTACACCTTC. The chain couples TRBV5-6 to TRBJ1-2; D possibly corresponds to TRBD1 (6 bases). There are 12 residues in the CDR3. Between the trimmed V and J ends, which lost 5 bases and 8 bases, there was a span of 13 bases. Looked up from germline, CDR1 is SGHDT and CDR2 is YYEEEE. The full variable domain, its missing parts supplied by reference TRBV5-6 and TRBJ1-2, is DAGVTQSPTHLIKTRGQQVTLRCSPKSGHDTVSWYQQALGQGPQFIFQYYEEEERQRGNFPDRFSGHQFPNYSSELNVNALLLGDSALYLCASSRQDRGYTFGSGTRLTVV.

The V call is TRBV2, the J call TRBJ2-7; TRBD2 agrees at 7 bases. The germline V gene has CDR1 SNHLY and CDR2 FYNNEI. The CDR3 consists of 15 residues. V lost 4 bases, J lost 3 bases, and 9 bases stayed unmatched. The CDR3 nucleotides are TGTGCCAGCAGTGTTTGGAAAGGGGAGGGCTACGAGCAGTACTTC. This sequence encodes CASSVWKGEGYEQYF.

The sample holds one count of this clone. The J gene is TRBJ2-7, the V gene TRBV15; TRBD2 might be the D (6 bases). Trimming took 1 base from V and 5 from J, leaving 9 bases between them. The V gene's germline CDR1 is LNHNV and CDR2 YYDKDF (reference sequence). The CDR3 has 13 amino acids. DNA of the CDR3: TGTGCCACCAGCAGAGTGGAGGGCCACGAGCAGTACTTC. Translating gives CATSRVEGHEQYF.

The genes are TRBV7-2 and TRBJ1-5; 7 nucleotides match TRBD1. V trimming: 5 bases; J trimming: 2 bases; junction bases outside the gene matches: 6. The CDR3 length is 15 residues. CDR1 and CDR2 (germline): SGHTA, FQGNSA. The CDR3 sequence: CASSIQGGGNQPQHF. Written as DNA, the CDR3 is TGTGCCAGCAGCATTCAGGGGGGCGGCAATCAGCCCCAGCATTTT.

The chain is built from TRBV20-1 and TRBJ1-2, with TRBD1 matching 8 bases. This CDR3 spans 11 amino acids. Looked up from germline, CDR1 is DFQATT and CDR2 is SNEGSKA (reference sequence). The trim removed 7 bases at V and 8 bases at J, leaving 6 bases unmatched. Written as DNA, the CDR3 is TGCAGTGTACAGGGGGAGGGAGGCTACACCTTC. Protein sequence: CSVQGEGGYTF.

This sequence joins TRBV5-1 and TRBJ2-1; no clear D gene. V lost 4 bases and J lost 2, with 7 bases in between. CDR1 and CDR2 from the germline V gene are SGHRS and YFSETQ. The CDR3 extends over 13 amino acids. CDR3 loop: CASSKRAYNEQFF. The CDR3 region has the DNA TGCGCCAGCAGCAAACGCGCCTACAATGAGCAGTTCTTC.

J is TRBJ1-5 and V is TRBV29-1; no firm D call. This CDR3 comprises 13 residues. V was pared by 4 bases and J by 7 bases, with 14 bases between. Germline CDR1 reads SQVTM; CDR2 reads ANQGSEA. CDR3: CSVASGSRQPQHF. The DNA of the CDR3 is TGCAGCGTTGCCAGCGGAAGCCGCCAGCCCCAGCATTTT.